A single T cell receptor (beta chain) is shown here with its context. Its antigen is still unknown. The data derive from a study of cytomegalovirus exposure and HLA in healthy donors. Study-wide findings and caveats: Within the data, a cluster of highly shared sequence variants was likely a sequencing artifact.

Germline V gives CDR1 SGDLS, CDR2 YYNGEE. CDR3 size: 15 residues. The V end was cut by 5 bases, the J end by 0 bases, with 12 bases between. At the time of sampling, donors were nominally healthy, though unrecorded immune exposures were likely. PCR amplification relied on 60 Vbeta primers (plus 13 Jbeta primers). In the original analysis: Roughly 10 million shared chains were among approximately 80 million unique TCR beta chains counted in a later analysis. Assay used: immunoSEQ multiplex PCR; TCRdb lists only in-frame clones, some missing. V and J calls and clone size are given by that table; D and trimming were obtained from the DNA. The data contain some 160,000 clones, around three quarters of them seen just once; the ten biggest clones take up around 2.1%.

This chain links TRBV9 with TRBJ2-4; D is unclear. The specimen was PBMCs. The origin of this receptor is a man in his forties or fifties in good health and CMV-seropositive. The CDR3, as DNA: TGTGCCAGCAGGGTAAACAAACCAGCCAAAAACATTCAGTACTTC. Translating gives CASRVNKPAKNIQYF.